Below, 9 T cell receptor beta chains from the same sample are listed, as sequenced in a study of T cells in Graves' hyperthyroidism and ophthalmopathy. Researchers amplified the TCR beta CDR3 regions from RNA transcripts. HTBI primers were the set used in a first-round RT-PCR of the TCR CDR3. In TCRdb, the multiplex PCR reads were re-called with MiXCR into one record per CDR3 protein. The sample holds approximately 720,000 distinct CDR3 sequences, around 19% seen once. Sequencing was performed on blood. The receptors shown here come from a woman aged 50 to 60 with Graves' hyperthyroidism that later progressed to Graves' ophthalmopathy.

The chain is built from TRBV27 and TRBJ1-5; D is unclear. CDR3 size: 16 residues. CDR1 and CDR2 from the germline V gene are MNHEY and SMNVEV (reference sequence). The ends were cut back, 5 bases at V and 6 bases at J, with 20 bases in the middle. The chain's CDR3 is CASSQYGQRVSQPQHF. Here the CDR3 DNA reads TGTGCCAGCAGTCAGTATGGGCAGAGGGTTTCTCAGCCCCAGCATTTT.

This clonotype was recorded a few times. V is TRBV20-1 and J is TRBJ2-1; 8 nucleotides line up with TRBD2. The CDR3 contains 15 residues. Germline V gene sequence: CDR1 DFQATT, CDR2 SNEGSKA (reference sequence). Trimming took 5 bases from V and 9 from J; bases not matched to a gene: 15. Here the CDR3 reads CSAPLRQRGNIEQFF. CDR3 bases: TGCAGTGCTCCCCTCCGGCAGCGGGGGAACATTGAGCAGTTCTTC.

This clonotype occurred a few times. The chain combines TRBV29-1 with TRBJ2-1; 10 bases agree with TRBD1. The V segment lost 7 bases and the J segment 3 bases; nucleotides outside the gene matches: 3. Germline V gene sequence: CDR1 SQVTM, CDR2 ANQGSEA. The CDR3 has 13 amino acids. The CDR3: CSGWDRGYNEQFF. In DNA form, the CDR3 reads TGCAGCGGTTGGGACAGGGGCTACAATGAGCAGTTCTTC.

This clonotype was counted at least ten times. CDR3 coding DNA: TGTGCCAGCAGTTTAGCGCTAAGTCGGGGGGGCACAGATACGCAGTATTTT. It is translated as CASSLALSRGGTDTQYF. This rearrangement joins TRBV12-3 or TRBV12-4 to TRBJ2-3; 7 bases are a match to TRBD2. The CDR3 spans 17 residues. Unmatched junction bases numbered 7, after V lost 0 bases and J lost 1 base.

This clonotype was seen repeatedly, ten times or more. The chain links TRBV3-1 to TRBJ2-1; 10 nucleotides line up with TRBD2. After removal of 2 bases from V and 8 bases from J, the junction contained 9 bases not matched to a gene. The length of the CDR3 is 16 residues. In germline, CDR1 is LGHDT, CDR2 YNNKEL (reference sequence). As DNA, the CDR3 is TGTGCCAGCAGCCAAAGTCATCTAGCGGGGGCCTATGAGCAGTTCTTC. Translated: CASSQSHLAGAYEQFF.

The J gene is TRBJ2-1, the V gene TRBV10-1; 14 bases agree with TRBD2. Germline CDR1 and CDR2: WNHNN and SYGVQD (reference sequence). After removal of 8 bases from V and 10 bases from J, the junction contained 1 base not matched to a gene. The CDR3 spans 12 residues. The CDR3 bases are TGCGCCAGCCGGACTAGCGGGGGGGAGCAGTTCTTC. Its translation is CASRTSGGEQFF.

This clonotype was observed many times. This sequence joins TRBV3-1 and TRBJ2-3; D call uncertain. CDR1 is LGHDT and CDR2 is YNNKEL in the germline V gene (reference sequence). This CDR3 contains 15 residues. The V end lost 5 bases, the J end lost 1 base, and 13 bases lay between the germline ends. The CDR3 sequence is CASSYPEVGTDTQYF. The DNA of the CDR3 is TGTGCCAGCAGCTACCCTGAGGTTGGCACAGATACGCAGTATTTT.

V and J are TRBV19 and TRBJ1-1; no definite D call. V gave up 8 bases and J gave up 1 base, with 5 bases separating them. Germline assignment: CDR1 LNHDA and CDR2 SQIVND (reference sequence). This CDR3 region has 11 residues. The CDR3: CASLENTEAFF. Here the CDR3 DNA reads TGTGCCAGTTTGGAGAACACTGAAGCTTTCTTT.

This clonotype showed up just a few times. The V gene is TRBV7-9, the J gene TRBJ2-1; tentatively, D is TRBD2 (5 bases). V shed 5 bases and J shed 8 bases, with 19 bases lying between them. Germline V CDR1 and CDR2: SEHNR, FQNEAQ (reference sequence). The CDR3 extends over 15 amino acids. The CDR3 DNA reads TGTGCCAGCAGCGCGCTAGCTCCCCCTTCCGATGAGCAGTTCTTC. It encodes CASSALAPPSDEQFF.